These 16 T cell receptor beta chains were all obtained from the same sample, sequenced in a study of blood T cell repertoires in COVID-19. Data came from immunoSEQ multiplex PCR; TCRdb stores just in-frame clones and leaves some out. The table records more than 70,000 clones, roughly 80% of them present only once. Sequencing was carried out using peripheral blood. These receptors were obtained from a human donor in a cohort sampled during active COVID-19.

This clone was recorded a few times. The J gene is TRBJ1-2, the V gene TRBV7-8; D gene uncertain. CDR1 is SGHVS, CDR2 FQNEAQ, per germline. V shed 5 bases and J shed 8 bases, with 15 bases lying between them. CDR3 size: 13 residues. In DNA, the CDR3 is TGTGCCAGCAGCCCCCCAGGATGGTTGGGCTACACCTTC. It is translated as CASSPPGWLGYTF. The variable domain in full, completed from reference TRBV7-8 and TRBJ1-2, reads GAGVSQSPRYKVAKRGQDVALRCDPISGHVSLFWYQQALGQGPEFLTYFQNEAQLDKSGLPSDRFFAERPEGSVSTLKIQRTQQEDSAVYLCASSPPGWLGYTFGSGTRLTVV.

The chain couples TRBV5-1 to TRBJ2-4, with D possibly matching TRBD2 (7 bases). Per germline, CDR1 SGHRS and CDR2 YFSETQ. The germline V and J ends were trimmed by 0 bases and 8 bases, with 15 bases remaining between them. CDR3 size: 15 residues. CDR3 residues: CASSLGNREGDIQYF. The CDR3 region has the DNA TGCGCCAGCAGCTTGGGGAACAGGGAGGGAGACATTCAGTACTTC.

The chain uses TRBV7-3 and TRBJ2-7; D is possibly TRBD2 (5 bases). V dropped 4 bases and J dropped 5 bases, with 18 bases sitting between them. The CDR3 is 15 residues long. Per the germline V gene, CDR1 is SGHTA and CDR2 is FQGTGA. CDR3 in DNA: TGTGCCAGCAGCTGGGGTGGCGGGTTGGATGACGAGCAGTACTTC. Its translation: CASSWGGGLDDEQYF. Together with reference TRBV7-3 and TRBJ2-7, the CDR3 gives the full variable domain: GAGVSQTPSNKVTEKGKYVELRCDPISGHTALYWYRQSLGQGPEFLIYFQGTGAADDSGLPNDRFFAVRPEGSVSTLKIQRTERGDSAVYLCASSWGGGLDDEQYFGPGTRLTVT.

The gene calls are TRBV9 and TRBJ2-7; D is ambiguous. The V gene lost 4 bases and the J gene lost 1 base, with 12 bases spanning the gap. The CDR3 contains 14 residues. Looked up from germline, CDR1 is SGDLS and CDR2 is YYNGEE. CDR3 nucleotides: TGTGCCAGCAGCAAACGACCTAGATCCTACGAGCAGTACTTC. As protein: CASSKRPRSYEQYF.

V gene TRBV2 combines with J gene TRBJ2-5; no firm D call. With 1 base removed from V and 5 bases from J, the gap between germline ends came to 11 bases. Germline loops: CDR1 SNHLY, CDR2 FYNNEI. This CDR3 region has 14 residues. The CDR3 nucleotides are TGTGCCAGCAGTGAAGTCTTGGGCCACGAGACCCAGTACTTC. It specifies CASSEVLGHETQYF. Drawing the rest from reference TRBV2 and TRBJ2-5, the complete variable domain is EPEVTQTPSHQVTQMGQEVILRCVPISNHLYFYWYRQILGQKVEFLVSFYNNEISEKSEIFDDQFSVERPDGSNFTLKIRSTKLEDSAMYFCASSEVLGHETQYFGPGTRLLVL.

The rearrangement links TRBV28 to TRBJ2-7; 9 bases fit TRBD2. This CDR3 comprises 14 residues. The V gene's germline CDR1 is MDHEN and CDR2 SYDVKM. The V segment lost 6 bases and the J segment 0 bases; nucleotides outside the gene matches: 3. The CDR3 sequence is CASSLAGSSYEQYF. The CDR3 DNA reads TGTGCCAGCAGCCTAGCGGGGAGCTCCTACGAGCAGTACTTC.

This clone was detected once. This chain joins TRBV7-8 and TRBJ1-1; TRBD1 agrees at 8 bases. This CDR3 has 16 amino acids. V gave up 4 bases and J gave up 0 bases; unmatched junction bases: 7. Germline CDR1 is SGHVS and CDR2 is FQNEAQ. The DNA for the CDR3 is TGTGCCAGCAGCTCTCGGACAGGGCCCTTGAACACTGAAGCTTTCTTT. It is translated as CASSSRTGPLNTEAFF.

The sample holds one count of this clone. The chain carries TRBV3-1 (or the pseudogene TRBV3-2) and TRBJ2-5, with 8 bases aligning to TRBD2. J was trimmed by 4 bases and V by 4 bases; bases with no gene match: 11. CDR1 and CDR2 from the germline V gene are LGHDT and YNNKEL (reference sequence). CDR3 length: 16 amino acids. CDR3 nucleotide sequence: TGTGCCAGCAGCCTGTCGCCGGGACTAGAGACAGAGACCCAGTACTTC. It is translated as CASSLSPGLETETQYF.

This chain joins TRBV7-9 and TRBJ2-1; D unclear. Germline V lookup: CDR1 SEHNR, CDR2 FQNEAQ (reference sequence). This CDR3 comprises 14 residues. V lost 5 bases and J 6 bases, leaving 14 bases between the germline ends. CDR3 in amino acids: CASSPKPPSNEQFF. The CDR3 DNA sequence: TGTGCCAGCAGCCCGAAACCCCCTAGCAATGAGCAGTTCTTC.

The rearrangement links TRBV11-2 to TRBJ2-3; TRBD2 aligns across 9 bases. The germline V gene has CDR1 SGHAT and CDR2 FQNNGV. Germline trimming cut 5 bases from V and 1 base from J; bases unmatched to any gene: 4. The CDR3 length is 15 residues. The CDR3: CASSRRTSGTDTQYF. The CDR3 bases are TGTGCCAGCAGCCGGAGGACTAGCGGCACAGATACGCAGTATTTT.

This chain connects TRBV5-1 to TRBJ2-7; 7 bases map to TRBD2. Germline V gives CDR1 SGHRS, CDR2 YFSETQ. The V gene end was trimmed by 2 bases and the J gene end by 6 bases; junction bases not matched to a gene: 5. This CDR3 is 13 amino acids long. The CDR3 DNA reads TGCGCCAGCAGCTTTGCTGGGGAGGGCGAGCAGTACTTC. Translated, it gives CASSFAGEGEQYF. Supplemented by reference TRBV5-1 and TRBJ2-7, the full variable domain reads KAGVTQTPRYLIKTRGQQVTLSCSPISGHRSVSWYQQTPGQGLQFLFEYFSETQRNKGNFPGRFSGRQFSNSRSEMNVSTLELGDSALYLCASSFAGEGEQYFGPGTRLTVT.

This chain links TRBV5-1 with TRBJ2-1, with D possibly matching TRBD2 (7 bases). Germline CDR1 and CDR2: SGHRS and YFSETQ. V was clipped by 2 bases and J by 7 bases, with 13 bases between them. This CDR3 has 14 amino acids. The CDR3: CASSFRGALNEQFF. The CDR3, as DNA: TGCGCCAGCAGCTTTCGGGGGGCGCTTAATGAGCAGTTCTTC.

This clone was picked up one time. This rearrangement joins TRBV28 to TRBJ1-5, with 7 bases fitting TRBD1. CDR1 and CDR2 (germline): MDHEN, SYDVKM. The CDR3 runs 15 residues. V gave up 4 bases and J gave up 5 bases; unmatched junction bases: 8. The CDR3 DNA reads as TGTGCCAGCAGTTCTCCGGGACAGAAAGATCAGCCCCAGCATTTT. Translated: CASSSPGQKDQPQHF.

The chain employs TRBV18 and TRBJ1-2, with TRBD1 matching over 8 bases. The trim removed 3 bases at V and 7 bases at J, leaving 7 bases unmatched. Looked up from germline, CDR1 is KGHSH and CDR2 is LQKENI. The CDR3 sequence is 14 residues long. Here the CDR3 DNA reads TGTGCCAGCTCACCTTCGGACAGGGTGAGTGGCTACACCTTC. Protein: CASSPSDRVSGYTF.

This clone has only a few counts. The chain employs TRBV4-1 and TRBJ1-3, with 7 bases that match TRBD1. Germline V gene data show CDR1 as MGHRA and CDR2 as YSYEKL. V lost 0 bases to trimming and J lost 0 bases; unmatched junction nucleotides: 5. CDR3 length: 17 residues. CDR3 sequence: CASSQDVGDSSGNTIYF. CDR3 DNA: TGCGCCAGCAGCCAAGATGTAGGGGACAGCTCTGGAAACACCATATATTTT.

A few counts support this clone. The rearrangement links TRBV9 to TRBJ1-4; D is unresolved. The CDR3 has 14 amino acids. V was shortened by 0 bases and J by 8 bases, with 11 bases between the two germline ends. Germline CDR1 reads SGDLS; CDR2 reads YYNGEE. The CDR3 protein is CASSVAPDFEKLFF. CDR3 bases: TGTGCCAGCAGCGTAGCCCCAGATTTCGAAAAACTGTTTTTT.